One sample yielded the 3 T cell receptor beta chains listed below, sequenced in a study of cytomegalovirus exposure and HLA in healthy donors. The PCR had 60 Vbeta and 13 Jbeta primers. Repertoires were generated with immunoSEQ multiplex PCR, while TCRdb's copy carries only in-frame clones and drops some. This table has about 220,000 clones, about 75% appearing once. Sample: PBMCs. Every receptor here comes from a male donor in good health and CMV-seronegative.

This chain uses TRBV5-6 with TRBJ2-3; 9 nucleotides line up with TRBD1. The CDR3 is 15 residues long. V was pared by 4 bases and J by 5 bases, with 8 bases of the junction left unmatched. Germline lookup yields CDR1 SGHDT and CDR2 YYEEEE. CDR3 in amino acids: CASSTAGQGKDTQYF. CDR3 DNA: TGTGCCAGCAGCACCGCCGGACAGGGGAAAGATACGCAGTATTTT. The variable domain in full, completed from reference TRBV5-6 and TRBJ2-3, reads DAGVTQSPTHLIKTRGQQVTLRCSPKSGHDTVSWYQQALGQGPQFIFQYYEEEERQRGNFPDRFSGHQFPNYSSELNVNALLLGDSALYLCASSTAGQGKDTQYFGPGTRLTVL.

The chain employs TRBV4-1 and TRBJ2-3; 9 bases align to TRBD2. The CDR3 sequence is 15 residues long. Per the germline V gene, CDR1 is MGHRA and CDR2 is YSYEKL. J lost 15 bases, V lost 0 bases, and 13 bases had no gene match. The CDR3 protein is CASSQETGKRGALYF. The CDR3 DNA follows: TGCGCCAGCAGCCAAGAGACAGGGAAGCGGGGGGCGCTCTATTTT.

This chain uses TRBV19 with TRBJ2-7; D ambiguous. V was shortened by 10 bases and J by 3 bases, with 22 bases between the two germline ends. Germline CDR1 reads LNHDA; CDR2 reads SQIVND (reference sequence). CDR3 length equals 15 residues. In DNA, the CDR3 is TGTGCCACCCAAGGAAAGGAGAGGCCCCGCTACGAGCAGTACTTC. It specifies CATQGKERPRYEQYF.